This TCR beta chain is from a study of blood T cell repertoires in COVID-19. With 3 bases removed from V and 2 bases from J, the gap between germline ends came to 13 bases. The germline V gene encodes CDR1 LNHDA and CDR2 SQIVND (reference sequence). This CDR3 comprises 15 residues. Living in about two dozen US areas, the participants were between roughly 18 and 90 years of age. Cohort assignment relied on participant-reported clinical history. In the 2 weeks before study entry, exposed participants met a COVID-19 case, which was PCR-confirmed or clinician-diagnosed. In the original analysis: By means of reference gene primer amplification, nucleated cell counts were estimated. The method was immunoSEQ multiplex PCR; TCRdb's version includes in-frame clones alone and lacks a portion of them. From that table come the V and J calls and clone size; the DNA was used to work out D and trimming. In the table there are 250,000 or so clones, less than 95% of which are singletons.

V gene TRBV19 combines with J gene TRBJ1-1; D is undetermined. This sequence originates from a man aged 35 to 55 who had been exposed to COVID-19. The specimen was PBMCs or T cells enriched from blood (not recorded which). As DNA, the CDR3 is TGTGCCAGTAGTATGTATGGGGAGGGAAACACTGAAGCTTTCTTT. Protein product: CASSMYGEGNTEAFF.